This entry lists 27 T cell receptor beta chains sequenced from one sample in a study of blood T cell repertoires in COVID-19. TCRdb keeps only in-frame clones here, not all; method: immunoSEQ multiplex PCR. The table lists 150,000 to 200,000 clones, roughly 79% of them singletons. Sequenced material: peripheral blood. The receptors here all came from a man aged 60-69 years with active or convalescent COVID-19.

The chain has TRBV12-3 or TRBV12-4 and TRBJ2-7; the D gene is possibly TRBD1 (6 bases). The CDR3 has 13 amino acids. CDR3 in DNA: TGTGCTACAGCTTGGACGGGACACTACGAGCAGTACTTC. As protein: CATAWTGHYEQYF.

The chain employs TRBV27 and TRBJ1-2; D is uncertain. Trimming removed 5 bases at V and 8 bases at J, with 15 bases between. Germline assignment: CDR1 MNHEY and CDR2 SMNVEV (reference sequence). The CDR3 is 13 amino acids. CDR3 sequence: CASSRGSTGGYTF. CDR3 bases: TGTGCCAGCAGTCGAGGGTCTACTGGCGGCTACACCTTC.

The CDR3 loop reads CASRHIITGTGVTDTQYF. The CDR3 DNA follows: TGTGCCAGCAGGCACATAATCACCGGGACAGGGGTTACAGATACGCAGTATTTT. This sequence joins TRBV28 and TRBJ2-3; TRBD1 aligns across 10 bases. The germline gives CDR1 MDHEN, CDR2 SYDVKM. Trimming took 6 bases from V and 3 from J; bases not matched to a gene: 15. The CDR3 consists of 18 residues.

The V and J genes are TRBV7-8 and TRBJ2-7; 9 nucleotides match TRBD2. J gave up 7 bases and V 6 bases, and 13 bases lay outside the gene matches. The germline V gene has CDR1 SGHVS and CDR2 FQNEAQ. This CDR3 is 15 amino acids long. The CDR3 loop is CASSLTGGRAGEQYF. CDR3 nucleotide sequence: TGTGCCAGCAGTTTGACAGGCGGGAGGGCCGGGGAGCAGTACTTC. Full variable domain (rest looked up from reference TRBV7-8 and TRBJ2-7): GAGVSQSPRYKVAKRGQDVALRCDPISGHVSLFWYQQALGQGPEFLTYFQNEAQLDKSGLPSDRFFAERPEGSVSTLKIQRTQQEDSAVYLCASSLTGGRAGEQYFGPGTRLTVT.

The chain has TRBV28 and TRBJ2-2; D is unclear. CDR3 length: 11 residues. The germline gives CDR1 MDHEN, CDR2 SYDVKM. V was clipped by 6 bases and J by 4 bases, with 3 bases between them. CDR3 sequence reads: CASRSTGELFF. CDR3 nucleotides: TGTGCCAGCAGGAGCACCGGGGAGCTGTTTTTT.

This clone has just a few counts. CDR3 sequence (DNA): TGCGCCAGCAGCTTGGGAGATGCCTCCTACCTCTACAATGAGCAGTTCTTC. The encoded protein is CASSLGDASYLYNEQFF. This rearrangement joins TRBV5-1 to TRBJ2-1, with D unclear. CDR1 is SGHRS and CDR2 is YFSETQ in the germline V gene. This CDR3 is built from 17 residues. Trimming left V 0 bases short and J 3 bases short, with 16 bases between.

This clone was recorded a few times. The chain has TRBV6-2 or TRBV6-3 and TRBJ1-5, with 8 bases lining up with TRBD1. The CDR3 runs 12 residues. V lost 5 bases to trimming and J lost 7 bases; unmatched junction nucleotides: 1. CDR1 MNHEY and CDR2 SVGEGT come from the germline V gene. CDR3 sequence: CASSTGGQPQHF. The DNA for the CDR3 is TGTGCCAGCAGTACAGGGGGGCAGCCCCAGCATTTT.

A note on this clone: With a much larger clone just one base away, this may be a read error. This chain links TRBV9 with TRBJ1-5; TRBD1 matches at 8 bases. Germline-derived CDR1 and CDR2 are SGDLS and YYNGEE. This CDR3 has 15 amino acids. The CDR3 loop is CASSAGQGSNQSQHF. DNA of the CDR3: TGTGCCAGCAGCGCCGGACAGGGTAGCAATCAGTCCCAGCATTTT.

CDR3 sequence: CASRPAGSNTEAFF. As DNA, the CDR3 is TGTGCCAGCAGGCCGGCGGGGTCTAACACTGAAGCTTTCTTT. The J gene is TRBJ1-1, the V gene TRBV6-5; D is undetermined. The CDR3 covers 14 residues. CDR1 and CDR2 (germline): MNHEY, SVGAGI. The V and J ends lost 6 bases and 2 bases respectively, with 13 bases between them.

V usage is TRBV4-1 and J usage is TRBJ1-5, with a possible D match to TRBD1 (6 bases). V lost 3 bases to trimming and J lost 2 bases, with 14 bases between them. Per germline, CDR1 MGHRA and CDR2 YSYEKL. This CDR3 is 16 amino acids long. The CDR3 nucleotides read TGCGCCAGCAGCCATTCCGGGGCAGGGGGCAATCAGCCCCAGCATTTT. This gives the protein CASSHSGAGGNQPQHF.

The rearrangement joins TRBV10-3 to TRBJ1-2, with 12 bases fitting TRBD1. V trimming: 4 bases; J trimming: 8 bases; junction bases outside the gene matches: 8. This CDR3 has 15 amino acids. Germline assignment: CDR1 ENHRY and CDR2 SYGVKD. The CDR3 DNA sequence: TGTGCCATCAGTGGGTCGTACGGGACAGGGGGCGGCTACACCTTC. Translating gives CAISGSYGTGGGYTF.

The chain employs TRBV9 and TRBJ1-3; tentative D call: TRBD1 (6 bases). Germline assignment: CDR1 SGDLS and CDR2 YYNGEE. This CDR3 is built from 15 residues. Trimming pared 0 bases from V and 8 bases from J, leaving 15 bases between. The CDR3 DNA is TGTGCCAGCAGCGTAGAGGACAGTAGGTTACACACCATATATTTT. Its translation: CASSVEDSRLHTIYF.

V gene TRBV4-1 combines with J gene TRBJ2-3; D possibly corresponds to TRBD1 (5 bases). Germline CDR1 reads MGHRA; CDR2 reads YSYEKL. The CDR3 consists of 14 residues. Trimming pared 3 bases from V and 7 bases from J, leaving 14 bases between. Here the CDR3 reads CASSQSRQLHTQYF. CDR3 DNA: TGCGCCAGCAGCCAGTCTAGACAGCTACATACGCAGTATTTT.

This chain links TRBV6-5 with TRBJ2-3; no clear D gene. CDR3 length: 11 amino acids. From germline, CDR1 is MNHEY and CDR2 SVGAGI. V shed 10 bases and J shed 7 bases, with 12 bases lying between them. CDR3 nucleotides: TGTGCCACCAACAATTTAAATACGCAGTATTTT. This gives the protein CATNNLNTQYF.

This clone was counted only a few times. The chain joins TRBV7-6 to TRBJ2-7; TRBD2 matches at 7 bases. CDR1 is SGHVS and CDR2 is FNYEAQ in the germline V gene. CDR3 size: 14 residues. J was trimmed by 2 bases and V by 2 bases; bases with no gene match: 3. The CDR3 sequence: CASSLWGGPYEQYF. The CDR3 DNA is TGTGCCAGCAGCTTATGGGGGGGACCCTACGAGCAGTACTTC.

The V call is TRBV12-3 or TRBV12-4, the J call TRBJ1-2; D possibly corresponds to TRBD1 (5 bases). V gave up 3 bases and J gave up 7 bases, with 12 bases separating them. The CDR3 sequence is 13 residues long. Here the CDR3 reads CASSFVADSGYTF. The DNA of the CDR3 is TGTGCCAGCAGTTTTGTGGCAGACAGTGGCTACACCTTC.

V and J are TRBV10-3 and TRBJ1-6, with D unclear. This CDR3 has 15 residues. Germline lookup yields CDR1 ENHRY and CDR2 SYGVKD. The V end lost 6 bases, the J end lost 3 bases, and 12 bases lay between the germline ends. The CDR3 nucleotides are TGTGCCATCAGAAATGACCGGGACTATAATTCACCCCTCCACTTT. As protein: CAIRNDRDYNSPLHF.

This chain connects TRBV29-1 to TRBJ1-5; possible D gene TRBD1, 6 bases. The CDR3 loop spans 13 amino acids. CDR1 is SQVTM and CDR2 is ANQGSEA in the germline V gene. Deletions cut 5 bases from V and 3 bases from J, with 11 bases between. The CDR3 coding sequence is TGCAGCGTTCCGGGACAACCCAATCAGCCCCAGCATTTT. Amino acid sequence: CSVPGQPNQPQHF.

The CDR3 region has the DNA TGTGCCAGCAGTGAATATGGGGGACTATCCTACGAGCAGTACTTC. Residues: CASSEYGGLSYEQYF. The V gene is TRBV2, the J gene TRBJ2-7; 7 bases line up with TRBD2. The CDR3 length is 15 residues. The germline gives CDR1 SNHLY, CDR2 FYNNEI. The V segment lost 2 bases and the J segment 1 base; nucleotides outside the gene matches: 5. Looking up the rest from reference TRBV2 and TRBJ2-7 gives the full variable domain: EPEVTQTPSHQVTQMGQEVILRCVPISNHLYFYWYRQILGQKVEFLVSFYNNEISEKSEIFDDQFSVERPDGSNFTLKIRSTKLEDSAMYFCASSEYGGLSYEQYFGPGTRLTVT.

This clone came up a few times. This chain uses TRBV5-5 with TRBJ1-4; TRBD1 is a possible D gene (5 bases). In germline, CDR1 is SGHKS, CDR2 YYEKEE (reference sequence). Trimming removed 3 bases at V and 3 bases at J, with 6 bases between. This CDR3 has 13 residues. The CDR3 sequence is CASSWDSNEKLFF. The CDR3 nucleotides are TGTGCCAGCAGCTGGGACTCTAATGAAAAACTGTTTTTT.

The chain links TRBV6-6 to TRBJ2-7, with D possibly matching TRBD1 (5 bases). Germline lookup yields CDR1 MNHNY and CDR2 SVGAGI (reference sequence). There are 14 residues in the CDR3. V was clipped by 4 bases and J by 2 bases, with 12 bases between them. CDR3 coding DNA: TGTGCCAGCAGTTCGACGACAGTAACCTACGAGCAGTACTTC. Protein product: CASSSTTVTYEQYF.

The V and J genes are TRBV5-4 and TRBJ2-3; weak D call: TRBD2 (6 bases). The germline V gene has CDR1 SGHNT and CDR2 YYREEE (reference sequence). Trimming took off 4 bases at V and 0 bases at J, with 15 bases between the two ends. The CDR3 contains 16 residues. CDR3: CASSIIADTSTDTQYF. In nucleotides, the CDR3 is TGTGCCAGCAGCATAATAGCGGATACTAGCACAGATACGCAGTATTTT. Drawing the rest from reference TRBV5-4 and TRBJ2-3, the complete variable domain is ETGVTQSPTHLIKTRGQQVTLRCSSQSGHNTVSWYQQALGQGPQFIFQYYREEENGRGNFPPRFSGLQFPNYSSELNVNALELDDSALYLCASSIIADTSTDTQYFGPGTRLTVL.

The CDR3 bases are TGTGCCAGCTCGCAGGGGTTACAAGAGACCCAGTACTTC. As protein: CASSQGLQETQYF. The chain uses TRBV18 and TRBJ2-5; maybe TRBD1 (6 bases). Germline CDR1 reads KGHSH; CDR2 reads LQKENI. The CDR3 is 13 amino acids. The germline V and J ends were trimmed by 6 bases and 2 bases, with 10 bases remaining between them.

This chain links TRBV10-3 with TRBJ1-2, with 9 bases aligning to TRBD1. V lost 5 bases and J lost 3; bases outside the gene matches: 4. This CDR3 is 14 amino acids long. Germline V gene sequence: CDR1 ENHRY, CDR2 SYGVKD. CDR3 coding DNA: TGTGCCATCAGTCAGACAGGGGGGTACTATGGCTACACCTTC. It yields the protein CAISQTGGYYGYTF.

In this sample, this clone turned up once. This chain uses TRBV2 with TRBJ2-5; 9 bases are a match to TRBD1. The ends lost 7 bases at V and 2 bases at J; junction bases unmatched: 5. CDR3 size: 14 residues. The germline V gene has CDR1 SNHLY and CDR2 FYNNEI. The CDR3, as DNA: TGTGCCAGCACCCCGGGACAGGGTCAAGAGACCCAGTACTTC. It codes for CASTPGQGQETQYF.

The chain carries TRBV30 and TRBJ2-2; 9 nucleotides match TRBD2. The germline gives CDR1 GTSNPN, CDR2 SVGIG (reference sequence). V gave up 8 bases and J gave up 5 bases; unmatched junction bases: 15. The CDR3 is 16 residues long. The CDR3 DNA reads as TGTGCCCGGCGGCCGGAGGGACTAGCACTTACCGGGGAGCTGTTTTTT. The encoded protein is CARRPEGLALTGELFF.

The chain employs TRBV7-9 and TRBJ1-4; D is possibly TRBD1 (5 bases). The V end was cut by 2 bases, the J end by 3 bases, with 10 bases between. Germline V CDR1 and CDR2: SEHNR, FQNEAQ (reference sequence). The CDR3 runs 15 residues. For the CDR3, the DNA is TGTGCCAGCAGCTTAAGCAGGGTGGCTAATGAAAAACTGTTTTTT. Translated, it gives CASSLSRVANEKLFF.